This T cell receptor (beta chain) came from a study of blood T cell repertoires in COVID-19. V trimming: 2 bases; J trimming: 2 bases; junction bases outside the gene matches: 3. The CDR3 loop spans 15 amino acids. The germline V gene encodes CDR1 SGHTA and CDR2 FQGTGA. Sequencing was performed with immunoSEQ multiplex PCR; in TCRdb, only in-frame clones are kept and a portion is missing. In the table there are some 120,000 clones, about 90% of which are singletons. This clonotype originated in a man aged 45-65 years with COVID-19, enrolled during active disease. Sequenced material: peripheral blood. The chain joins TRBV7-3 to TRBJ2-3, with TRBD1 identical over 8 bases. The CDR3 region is CASSLDRGYTDTQYF. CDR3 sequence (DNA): TGTGCCAGCAGCTTAGACAGGGGCTACACAGATACGCAGTATTTT.